This is a list of T cell receptor beta chains from one sample in a study of blood T cell repertoires in COVID-19. The method was immunoSEQ multiplex PCR; TCRdb's version includes in-frame clones alone and lacks a portion of them. The sample yields more than 200,000 clones, approximately 90% seen once. The source material was peripheral blood. The receptors here all came from a man between 65 and 85 years old with acute or convalescent COVID-19. Both conserved end residues are part of each CDR3. Fields, in order: CDR3 length, J gene, V gene, D gene, clone size, CDR3 DNA, CDR3 protein. The D gene is left open where the match is weak. Clone size is given for some rows only: seen once, a few or many times, or a class if the clone is expanded.

len: 15; j_gene: TRBJ2-1; v_gene: TRBV6-2/TRBV6-3; d_gene: TRBD2; abundance: -; CDR3nt: TGTGCCAGCAGTCCGATAGCGGGAGGTTACAATGAGCAGTTCTTC; CDR3aa: CASSPIAGGYNEQFF
len: 15; j_gene: TRBJ2-1; v_gene: TRBV18; d_gene: TRBD2; abundance: once; CDR3nt: TGTGCCAGCTCACCGGACGGACTAGCGCTTGATGAGCAGTTCTTC; CDR3aa: CASSPDGLALDEQFF
len: 14; j_gene: TRBJ2-3; v_gene: TRBV9; d_gene: -; abundance: -; CDR3nt: TGTGCCAGCAGCTCAGGACTGGAGCTTGGTACGCAGTATTTT; CDR3aa: CASSSGLELGTQYF
len: 15; j_gene: TRBJ2-1; v_gene: TRBV19; d_gene: -; abundance: -; CDR3nt: TGTGCCAGTAGTAGGCAGAGGAGCTCCTACAATGAGCAGTTCTTC; CDR3aa: CASSRQRSSYNEQFF
len: 15; j_gene: TRBJ2-1; v_gene: TRBV4-1; d_gene: TRBD2; abundance: once; CDR3nt: TGCGCCAGCAGCCAAGGGCTAGCGGGGAACAATGAGCAGTTCTTC; CDR3aa: CASSQGLAGNNEQFF
len: 15; j_gene: TRBJ2-7; v_gene: TRBV21-1; d_gene: -; abundance: -; CDR3nt: TGTGCCAGCAGCAAAGGAGAGGGATCCCCCTACGAGCAGTACTTC; CDR3aa: CASSKGEGSPYEQYF
len: 17; j_gene: TRBJ2-1; v_gene: TRBV3-1/TRBV3-2; d_gene: TRBD1; abundance: -; CDR3nt: TGTGCCAGCAGCCAAGTTCTCGGACAGGTCTTTCAGGCTGAGCAGTTCTTC; CDR3aa: CASSQVLGQVFQAEQFF
len: 11; j_gene: TRBJ2-3; v_gene: TRBV20-1; d_gene: -; abundance: -; CDR3nt: TGCAGTGCTATCTATATAGATACGCAGTATTTT; CDR3aa: CSAIYIDTQYF
len: 15; j_gene: TRBJ2-1; v_gene: TRBV7-9; d_gene: TRBD2; abundance: -; CDR3nt: TGTGCCAGCAGCTTGGGACTAGCGTCGGACAATGAGCAGTTCTTC; CDR3aa: CASSLGLASDNEQFF
len: 12; j_gene: TRBJ1-5; v_gene: TRBV28; d_gene: -; abundance: -; CDR3nt: TGTGCCAGCAGTTTACGTAATCAGCCCCAGCATTTT; CDR3aa: CASSLRNQPQHF
len: 15; j_gene: TRBJ2-1; v_gene: TRBV5-1; d_gene: -; abundance: -; CDR3nt: TGCGCCAGCAGCTTGGGACCCGGCGGGAACAATGAGCAGTTCTTC; CDR3aa: CASSLGPGGNNEQFF
len: 14; j_gene: TRBJ2-2; v_gene: TRBV29-1; d_gene: TRBD1; abundance: -; CDR3nt: TGCAGCGTTAGAGGGACAGTGAACACCGGGGAGCTGTTTTTT; CDR3aa: CSVRGTVNTGELFF
len: 13; j_gene: TRBJ2-5; v_gene: TRBV29-1; d_gene: TRBD1; abundance: -; CDR3nt: TGCAGCGCCCGACAGGGGGCCTTAGAGACCCAGTACTTC; CDR3aa: CSARQGALETQYF
len: 12; j_gene: TRBJ2-7; v_gene: TRBV29-1; d_gene: -; abundance: -; CDR3nt: TGCAGCGTTGAAGATCTTAGCTACGAGCAGTACTTC; CDR3aa: CSVEDLSYEQYF
len: 12; j_gene: TRBJ2-7; v_gene: TRBV6-5; d_gene: -; abundance: -; CDR3nt: TGTGCCAGCAGTTCCACCTCAGGTTTGCAGTACTTC; CDR3aa: CASSSTSGLQYF
len: 14; j_gene: TRBJ2-7; v_gene: TRBV10-3; d_gene: -; abundance: -; CDR3nt: TGTGCCATCAGGTCGGGACTGAGCTCCTACGAGCAGTACTTC; CDR3aa: CAIRSGLSSYEQYF
len: 16; j_gene: TRBJ2-2; v_gene: TRBV5-1; d_gene: TRBD1; abundance: -; CDR3nt: TGCGCCAGCAGCTTGCGGACAGGCCCGAACACCGGGGAGCTGTTTTTT; CDR3aa: CASSLRTGPNTGELFF